The TCR beta chain under discussion was sequenced for a study of CD8+CD57+ T cells in acquired aplastic anemia. Study findings and constraints: Controls did not differ significantly from patients in CD8+ Simpson's diversity.

Patients included in sequencing had previously demonstrated CD8+CD57+ cell expansion by flow cytometry. The enrolled patients all had severe acquired aplastic anemia. Genomic DNA, serving as template, underwent TCR beta VDJ and CDR3 profiling. A single record per CDR3 protein comes from TCRdb applying MiXCR to the reads. The sample includes fewer than 200,000 distinct CDR3 sequences, 48% seen only once; the top ten take 13%. For this clonotype: Its antigen remains unidentified.

Germline V lookup: CDR1 ENHRY, CDR2 SYGVKD. Trimming cost V 10 bases and J 14 bases; bases outside gene matches: 11. There are 11 residues in the CDR3. The V call is TRBV10-3, the J call TRBJ2-1, with 7 nucleotides matching TRBD2. Sequencing used sorted CD4+, CD8+, or CD8+CD57+ T cells (not recorded which) from PBMCs. The origin of this receptor is a human donor with aplastic anemia. DNA for the CDR3: TGTGCCAGCAGCGGGGACTCTTCGGAGTTCTTC. Its translation is CASSGDSSEFF.